This TCR beta chain is drawn from a study of T cell responses to AZD1222 COVID-19 vaccine. Study-level findings and limits: Following two doses of AZD1222, Spike-specific TCR breadth and depth rose. Repertoire sampling occurred only after the peak T cell response. Females outnumbered males among donors, who were mostly white British; clonal diversity was possibly underestimated.

Worth noting for this clone: The target antigen is unknown.

The protocol was immunoSEQ multiplex PCR, while the TCRdb copy is restricted to in-frame clones and leaves out a portion. Of some 160,000 clones detected, 85% to 95% appear once; the ten largest clones hold roughly 0.9%. V lost 5 bases, J lost 2 bases, and 13 bases lay in between. The CDR3 is 15 residues long. The germline V gene encodes CDR1 MDHEN and CDR2 SYDVKM. Sequences were derived from peripheral blood, sampled on day 0 of AZD1222 vaccination. The clonotype was recovered from an adult in good health. The chain couples TRBV28 to TRBJ2-1, with TRBD1 as a possible D gene (5 bases). In DNA, the CDR3 is TGTGCCAGCAGTCCACCCCAGGGAACCTACAATGAGCAGTTCTTC. It yields the protein CASSPPQGTYNEQFF.